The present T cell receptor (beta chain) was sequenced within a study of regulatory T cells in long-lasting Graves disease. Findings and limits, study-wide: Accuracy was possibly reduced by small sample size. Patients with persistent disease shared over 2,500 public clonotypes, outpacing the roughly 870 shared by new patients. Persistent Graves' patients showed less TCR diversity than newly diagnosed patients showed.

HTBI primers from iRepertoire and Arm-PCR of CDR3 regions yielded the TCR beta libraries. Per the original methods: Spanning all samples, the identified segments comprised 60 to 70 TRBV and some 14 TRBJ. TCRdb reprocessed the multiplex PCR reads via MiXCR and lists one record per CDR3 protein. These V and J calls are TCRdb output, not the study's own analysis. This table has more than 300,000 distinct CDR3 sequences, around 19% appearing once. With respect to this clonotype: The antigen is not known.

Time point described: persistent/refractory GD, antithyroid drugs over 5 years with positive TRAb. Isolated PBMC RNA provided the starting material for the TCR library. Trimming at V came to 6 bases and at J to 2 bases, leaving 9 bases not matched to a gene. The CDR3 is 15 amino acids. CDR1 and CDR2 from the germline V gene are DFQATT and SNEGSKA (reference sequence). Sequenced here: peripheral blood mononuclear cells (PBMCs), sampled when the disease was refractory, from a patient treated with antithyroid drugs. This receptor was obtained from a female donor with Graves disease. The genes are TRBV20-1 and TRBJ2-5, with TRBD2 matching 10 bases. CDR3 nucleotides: TGCAGTGCCACTAAGCTAGCGGGAGTACAAGAGACCCAGTACTTC. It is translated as CSATKLAGVQETQYF.